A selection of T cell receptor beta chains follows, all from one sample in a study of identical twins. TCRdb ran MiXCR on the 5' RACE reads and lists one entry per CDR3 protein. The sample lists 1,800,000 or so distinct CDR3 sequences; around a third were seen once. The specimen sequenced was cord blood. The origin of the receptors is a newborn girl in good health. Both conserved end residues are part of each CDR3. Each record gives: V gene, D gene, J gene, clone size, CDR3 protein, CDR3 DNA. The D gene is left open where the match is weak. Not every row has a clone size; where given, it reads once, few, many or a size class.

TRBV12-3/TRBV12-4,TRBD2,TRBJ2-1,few,CASSFRRGINEQFF,TGTGCCAGCAGTTTTCGGCGGGGGATCAATGAGCAGTTCTTC
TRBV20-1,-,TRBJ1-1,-,CSVRGRNTEAFF,TGCAGTGTCAGGGGTCGGAACACTGAAGCTTTCTTT
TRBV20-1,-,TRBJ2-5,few,CSAISSGHQETQYF,TGCAGTGCTATCTCCTCTGGACATCAAGAGACCCAGTACTTC
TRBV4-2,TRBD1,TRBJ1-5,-,CASSQDLTGNQPQHF,TGTGCCAGCAGCCAAGATTTGACAGGGAATCAGCCCCAGCATTTT
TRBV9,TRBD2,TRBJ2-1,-,CASSVVQWASGTNEQFF,TGTGCCAGCAGCGTAGTCCAGTGGGCTAGCGGGACCAATGAGCAGTTCTTC
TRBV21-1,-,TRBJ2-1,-,CASSPLAGRDNEQFF,TGTGCCAGCAGTCCACTAGCGGGCCGCGACAATGAGCAGTTCTTC
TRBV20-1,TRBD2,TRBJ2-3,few,CSARPSGTSGSTQYF,TGCAGTGCTAGACCGTCCGGGACTAGCGGGAGTACGCAGTATTTT
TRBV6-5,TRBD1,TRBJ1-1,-,CASSLRRDRGNTEAFF,TGTGCCAGCAGTCTAAGGCGGGACAGGGGGAACACTGAGGCTTTCTTT
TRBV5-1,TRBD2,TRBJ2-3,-,CASSLLGTSAADTQYF,TGCGCCAGCAGCTTGCTGGGGACTAGTGCCGCAGATACGCAGTATTTT
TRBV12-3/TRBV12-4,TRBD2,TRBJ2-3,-,CASTPLGLALPQYF,TGTGCCAGCACCCCGTTAGGACTAGCGCTCCCGCAGTATTTT
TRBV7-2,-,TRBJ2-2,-,CASSLATANTGELFF,TGTGCCAGCAGCTTGGCTACTGCGAACACCGGGGAGCTGTTTTTT
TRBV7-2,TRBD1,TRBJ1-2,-,CASSPLFRDRNYGYTF,TGTGCCAGCAGCCCCCTATTTAGGGACAGGAACTATGGCTACACCTTC
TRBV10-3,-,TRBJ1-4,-,CAISEPRGAGTNEKLFF,TGTGCCATCAGTGAGCCACGGGGGGCCGGAACTAATGAAAAACTGTTTTTT
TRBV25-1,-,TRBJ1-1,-,CASIWGQSSFF,TGTGCCAGCATCTGGGGGCAGTCGAGTTTCTTT
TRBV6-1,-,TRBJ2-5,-,CASSEDGGETQYF,TGTGCCAGCAGTGAAGATGGGGGTGAGACCCAGTACTTC
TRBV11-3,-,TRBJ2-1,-,CASSPGAGASYSNEQFF,TGTGCCAGCAGCCCAGGGGCGGGAGCCTCCTACAGCAATGAGCAGTTCTTC
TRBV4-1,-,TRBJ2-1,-,CASSQAPSGNYNEQFF,TGCGCCAGCAGCCAAGCCCCGTCCGGGAACTACAATGAGCAGTTCTTC
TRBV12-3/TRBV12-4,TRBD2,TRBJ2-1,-,CASRERTSGYNEQFF,TGTGCCAGCAGAGAGAGGACTAGCGGATACAATGAGCAGTTCTTC
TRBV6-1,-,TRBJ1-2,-,CASSEGLSGNYGYTF,TGTGCCAGCAGTGAGGGACTGTCAGGCAACTATGGCTACACCTTC
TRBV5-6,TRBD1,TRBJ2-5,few,CASSPETGYTQYF,TGTGCCAGCAGCCCGGAGACAGGGTATACCCAGTACTTC
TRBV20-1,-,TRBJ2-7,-,CSATKRQANSYEQYF,TGCAGTGCCACAAAAAGACAGGCTAATTCCTACGAGCAGTACTTC
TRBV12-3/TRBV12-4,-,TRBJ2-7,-,CASSLGLPGEQYF,TGTGCCAGCAGTTTAGGGCTACCTGGCGAGCAGTACTTC
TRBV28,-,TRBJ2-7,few,CASSFVGGSYEQYF,TGTGCCAGCAGTTTTGTTGGGGGCTCGTACGAGCAGTACTTC
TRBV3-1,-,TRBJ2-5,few,CASTKIYFEGRFQETQYF,TGTGCCAGCACCAAAATCTACTTCGAGGGCAGATTCCAAGAGACCCAGTACTTC
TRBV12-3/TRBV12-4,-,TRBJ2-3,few,CASSLARRYPTDTQYF,TGTGCCAGCAGTTTAGCCCGGAGATACCCCACAGATACGCAGTATTTT
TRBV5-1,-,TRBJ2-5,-,CASSLEGLAGTTQYF,TGCGCCAGCAGCTTGGAAGGGCTAGCAGGGACAACGCAGTACTTC
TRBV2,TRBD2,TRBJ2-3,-,CASGGGGTLSTDTQYF,TGTGCCAGCGGCGGCGGGGGGACCCTTAGCACAGATACGCAGTATTTT
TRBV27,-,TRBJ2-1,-,CASSLLGVSYNEQFF,TGTGCCAGCAGTTTACTGGGAGTCTCCTACAATGAGCAGTTCTTC
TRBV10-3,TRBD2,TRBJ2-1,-,CATRLAVSYNEQFF,TGTGCCACGAGACTAGCGGTCTCCTACAATGAGCAGTTCTTC
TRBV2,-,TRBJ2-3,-,CASADLLADTQYF,TGTGCCAGCGCGGACTTATTGGCAGATACGCAGTATTTT
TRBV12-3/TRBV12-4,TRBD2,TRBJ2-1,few,CASSLVPGLAGGPGNEQFF,TGTGCCAGCAGTTTAGTTCCGGGACTAGCGGGAGGGCCAGGTAATGAGCAGTTCTTC
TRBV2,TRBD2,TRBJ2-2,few,CASSVERGGLPGELFF,TGTGCCAGCAGTGTGGAGCGGGGGGGCCTTCCCGGGGAGCTGTTTTTT
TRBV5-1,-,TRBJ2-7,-,CASSLPPRGRYPYEQYF,TGCGCCAGCAGCTTGCCCCCACGCGGACGGTACCCCTACGAGCAGTACTTC
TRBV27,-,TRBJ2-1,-,CASSLSGGLGDEQFF,TGTGCCAGCAGTTTATCGGGGGGGCTAGGCGATGAGCAGTTCTTC
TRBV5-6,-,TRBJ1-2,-,CASSLRAVGYGYTF,TGTGCCAGCAGCTTGCGCGCGGTTGGGTATGGCTACACCTTC
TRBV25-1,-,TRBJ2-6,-,CASSEPSGTNVLTF,TGTGCCAGCAGTGAACCCTCTGGGACCAACGTCCTGACTTTC
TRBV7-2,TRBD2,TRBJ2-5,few,CASSKRTSVQETQYF,TGTGCCAGCAGCAAACGGACTAGCGTCCAAGAGACCCAGTACTTC
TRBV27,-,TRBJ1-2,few,CASSLSIQGVSDGYTF,TGTGCCAGCAGTTTATCGATCCAGGGTGTGTCCGATGGCTACACCTTC
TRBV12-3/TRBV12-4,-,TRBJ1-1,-,CASSLLVYVSGNTEAFF,TGTGCCAGCAGTTTACTTGTTTACGTTTCGGGGAACACTGAAGCTTTCTTT
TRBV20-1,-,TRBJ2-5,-,CSTRLLFVETQYF,TGCAGTACCAGGTTACTATTTGTGGAGACCCAGTACTTC
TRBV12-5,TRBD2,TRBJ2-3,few,CASAQRGGGADTQYF,TGTGCTAGTGCCCAGCGGGGGGGCGGCGCAGATACGCAGTATTTT